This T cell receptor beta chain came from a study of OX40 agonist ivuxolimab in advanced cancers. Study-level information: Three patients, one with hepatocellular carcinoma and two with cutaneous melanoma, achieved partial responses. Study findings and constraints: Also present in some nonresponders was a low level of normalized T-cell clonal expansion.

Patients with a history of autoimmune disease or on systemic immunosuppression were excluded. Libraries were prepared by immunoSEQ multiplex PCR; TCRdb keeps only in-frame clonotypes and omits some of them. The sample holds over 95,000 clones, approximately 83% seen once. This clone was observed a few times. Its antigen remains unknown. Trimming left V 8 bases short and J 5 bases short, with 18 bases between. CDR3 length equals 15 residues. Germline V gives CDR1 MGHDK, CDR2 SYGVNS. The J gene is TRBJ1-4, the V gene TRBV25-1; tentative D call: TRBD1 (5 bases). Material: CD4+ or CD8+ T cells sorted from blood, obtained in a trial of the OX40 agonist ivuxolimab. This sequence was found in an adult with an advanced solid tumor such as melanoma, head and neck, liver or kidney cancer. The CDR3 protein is CASAGLTGTNEKLFF. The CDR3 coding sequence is TGTGCCAGCGCTGGGTTGACTGGGACGAATGAAAAACTGTTTTTT.